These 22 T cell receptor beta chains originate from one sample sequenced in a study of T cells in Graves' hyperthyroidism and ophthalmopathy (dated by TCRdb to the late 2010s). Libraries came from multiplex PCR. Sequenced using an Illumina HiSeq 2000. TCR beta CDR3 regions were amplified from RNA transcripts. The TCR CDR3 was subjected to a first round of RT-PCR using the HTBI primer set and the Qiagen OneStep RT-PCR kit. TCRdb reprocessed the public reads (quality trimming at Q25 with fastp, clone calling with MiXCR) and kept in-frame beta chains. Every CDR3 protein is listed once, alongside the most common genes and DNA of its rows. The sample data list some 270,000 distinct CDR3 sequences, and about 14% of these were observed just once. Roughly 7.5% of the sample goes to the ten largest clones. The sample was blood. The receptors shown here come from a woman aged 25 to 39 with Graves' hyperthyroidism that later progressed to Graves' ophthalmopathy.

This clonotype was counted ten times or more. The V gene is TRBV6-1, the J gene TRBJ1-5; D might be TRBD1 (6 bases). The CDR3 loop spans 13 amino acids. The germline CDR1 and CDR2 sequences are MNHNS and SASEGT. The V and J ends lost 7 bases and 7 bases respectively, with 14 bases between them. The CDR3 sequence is CASTRGREQPQHF. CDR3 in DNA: TGTGCCAGCACCCGGGGGCGAGAACAGCCCCAGCATTTT.

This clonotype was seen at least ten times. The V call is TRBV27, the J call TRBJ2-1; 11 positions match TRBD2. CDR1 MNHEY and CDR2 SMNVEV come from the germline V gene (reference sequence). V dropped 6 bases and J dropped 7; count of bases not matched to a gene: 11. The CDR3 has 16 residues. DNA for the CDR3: TGTGCCAGCAGGGATCTTAGCGGGAGGGGGTGGAATGAGCAGTTCTTC. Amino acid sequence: CASRDLSGRGWNEQFF.

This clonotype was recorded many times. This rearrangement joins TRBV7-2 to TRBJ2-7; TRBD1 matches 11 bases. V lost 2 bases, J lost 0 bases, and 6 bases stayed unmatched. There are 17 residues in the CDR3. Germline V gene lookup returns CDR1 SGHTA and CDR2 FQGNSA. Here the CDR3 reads CASSLSGTGGSSYEQYF. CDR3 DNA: TGTGCCAGCAGCTTATCCGGGACAGGGGGGTCCTCCTACGAGCAGTACTTC.

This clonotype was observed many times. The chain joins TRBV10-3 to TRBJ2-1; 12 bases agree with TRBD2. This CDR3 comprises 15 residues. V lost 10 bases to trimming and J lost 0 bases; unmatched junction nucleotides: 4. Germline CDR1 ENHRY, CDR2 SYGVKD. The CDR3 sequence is CATGTSGSSYNEQFF. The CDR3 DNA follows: TGTGCCACCGGGACTAGCGGGTCCTCCTACAATGAGCAGTTCTTC.

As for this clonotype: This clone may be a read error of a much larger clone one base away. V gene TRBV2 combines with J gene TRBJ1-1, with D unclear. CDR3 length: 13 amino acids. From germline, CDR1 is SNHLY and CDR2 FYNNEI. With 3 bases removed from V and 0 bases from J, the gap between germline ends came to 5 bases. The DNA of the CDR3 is TGTGCCAGCAGTGACGGGTTGAACACTGAAGCTTTCTTT. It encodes CASSDGLNTEAFF.

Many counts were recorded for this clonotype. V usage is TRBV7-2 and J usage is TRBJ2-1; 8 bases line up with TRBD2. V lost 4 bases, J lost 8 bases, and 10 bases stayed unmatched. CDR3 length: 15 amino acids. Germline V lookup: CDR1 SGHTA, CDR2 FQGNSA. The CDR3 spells CASSSTLPGGHEQFF. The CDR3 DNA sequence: TGTGCCAGCAGCTCCACCTTACCGGGAGGGCATGAGCAGTTCTTC.

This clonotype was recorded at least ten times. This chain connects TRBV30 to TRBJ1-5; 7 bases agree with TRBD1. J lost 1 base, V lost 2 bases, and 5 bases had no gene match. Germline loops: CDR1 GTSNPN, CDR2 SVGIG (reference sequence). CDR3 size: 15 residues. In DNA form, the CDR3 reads TGTGCCTGGAGTCTCCGGGACAGAAGCAATCAGCCCCAGCATTTT. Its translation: CAWSLRDRSNQPQHF.

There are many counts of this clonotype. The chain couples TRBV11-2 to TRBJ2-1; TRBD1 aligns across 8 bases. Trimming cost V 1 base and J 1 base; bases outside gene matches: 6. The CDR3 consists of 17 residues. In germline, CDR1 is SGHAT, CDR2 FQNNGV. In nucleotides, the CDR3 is TGTGCCAGCAGCTTAGCCCCCTGGACAGGGTCCTACAATGAGCAGTTCTTC. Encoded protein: CASSLAPWTGSYNEQFF.

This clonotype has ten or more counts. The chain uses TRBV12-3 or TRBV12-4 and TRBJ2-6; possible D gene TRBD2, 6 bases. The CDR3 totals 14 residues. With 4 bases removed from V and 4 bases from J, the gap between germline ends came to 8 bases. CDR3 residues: CASSSAGGANVLTF. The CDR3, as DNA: TGTGCCAGCAGTTCGGCGGGGGGGGCCAACGTCCTGACTTTC.

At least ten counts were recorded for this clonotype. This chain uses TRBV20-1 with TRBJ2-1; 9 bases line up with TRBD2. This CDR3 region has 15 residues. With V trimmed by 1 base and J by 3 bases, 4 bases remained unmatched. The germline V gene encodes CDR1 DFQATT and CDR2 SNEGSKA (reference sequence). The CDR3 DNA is TGCAGTGCTAGAGCACTAGCGGGCGACTACAATGAGCAGTTCTTC. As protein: CSARALAGDYNEQFF.

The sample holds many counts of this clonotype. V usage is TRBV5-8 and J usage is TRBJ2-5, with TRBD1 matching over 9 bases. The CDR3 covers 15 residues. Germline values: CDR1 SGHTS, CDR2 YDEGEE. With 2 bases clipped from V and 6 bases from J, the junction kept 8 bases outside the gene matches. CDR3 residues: CASSFGSTGGQTQYF. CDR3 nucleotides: TGTGCCAGCAGCTTTGGATCGACAGGGGGTCAGACCCAGTACTTC. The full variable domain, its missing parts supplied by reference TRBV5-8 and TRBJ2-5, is EAGVTQSPTHLIKTRGQQATLRCSPISGHTSVYWYQQALGLGLQFLLWYDEGEERNRGNFPPRFSGRQFPNYSSELNVNALELEDSALYLCASSFGSTGGQTQYFGPGTRLLVL.

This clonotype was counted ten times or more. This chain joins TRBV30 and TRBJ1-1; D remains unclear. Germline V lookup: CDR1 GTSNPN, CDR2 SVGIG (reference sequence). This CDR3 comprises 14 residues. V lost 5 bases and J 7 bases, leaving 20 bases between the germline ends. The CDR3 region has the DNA TGTGCCTGGGAGAGGGCCCTGACACCAGTTGAAGCTTTCTTT. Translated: CAWERALTPVEAFF.

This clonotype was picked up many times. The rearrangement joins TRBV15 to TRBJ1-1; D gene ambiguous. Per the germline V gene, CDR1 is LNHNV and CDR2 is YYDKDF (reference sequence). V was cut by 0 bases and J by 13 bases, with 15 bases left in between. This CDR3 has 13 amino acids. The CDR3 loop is CATSREWISYVFF. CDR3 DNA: TGTGCCACCAGCAGAGAGTGGATCTCTTATGTTTTCTTT. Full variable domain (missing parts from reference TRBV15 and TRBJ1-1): DAMVIQNPRYQVTQFGKPVTLSCSQTLNHNVMYWYQQKSSQAPKLLFHYYDKDFNNEADTPDNFQSRRPNTSFCFLDIRSPGLGDTAMYLCATSREWISYVFFGQGTRLTVV.

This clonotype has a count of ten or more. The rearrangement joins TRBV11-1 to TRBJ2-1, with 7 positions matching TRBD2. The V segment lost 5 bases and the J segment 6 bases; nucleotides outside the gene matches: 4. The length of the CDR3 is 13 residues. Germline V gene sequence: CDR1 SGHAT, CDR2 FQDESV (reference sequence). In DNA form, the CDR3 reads TGTGCCAGCAGCCGTCCTAGCGGCAATGAGCAGTTCTTC. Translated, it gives CASSRPSGNEQFF.

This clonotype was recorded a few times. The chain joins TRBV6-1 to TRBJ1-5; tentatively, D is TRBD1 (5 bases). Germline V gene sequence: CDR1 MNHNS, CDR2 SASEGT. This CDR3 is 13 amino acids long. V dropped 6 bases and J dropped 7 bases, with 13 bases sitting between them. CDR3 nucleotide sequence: TGTGCCAGCAGACAAAGGGGAAACCAGCCCCAGCATTTT. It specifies CASRQRGNQPQHF.

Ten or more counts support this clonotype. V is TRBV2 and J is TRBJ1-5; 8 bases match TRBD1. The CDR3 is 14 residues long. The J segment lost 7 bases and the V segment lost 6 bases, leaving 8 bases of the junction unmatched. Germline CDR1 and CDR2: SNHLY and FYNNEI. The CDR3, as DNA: TGTGCCAGCAGAGGACAGGGCCTGAAGCAGCCCCAGCATTTT. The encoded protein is CASRGQGLKQPQHF. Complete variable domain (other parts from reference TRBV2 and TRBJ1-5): EPEVTQTPSHQVTQMGQEVILRCVPISNHLYFYWYRQILGQKVEFLVSFYNNEISEKSEIFDDQFSVERPDGSNFTLKIRSTKLEDSAMYFCASRGQGLKQPQHFGDGTRLSIL.

As DNA, the CDR3 is TGTGCCAGCAGTGAACGCCCGACCACCGGGGAGCTGTTTTTT. Its translation: CASSERPTTGELFF. The chain joins TRBV6-1 to TRBJ2-2; D is unclear. The V gene lost 2 bases and the J gene lost 4 bases, with 8 bases spanning the gap. Germline loops: CDR1 MNHNS, CDR2 SASEGT. The CDR3 extends over 14 amino acids.

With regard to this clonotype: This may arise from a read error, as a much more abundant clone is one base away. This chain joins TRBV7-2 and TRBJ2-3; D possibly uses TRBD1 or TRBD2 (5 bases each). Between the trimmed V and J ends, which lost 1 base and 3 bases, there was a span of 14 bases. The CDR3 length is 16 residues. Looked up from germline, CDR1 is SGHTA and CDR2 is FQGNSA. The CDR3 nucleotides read TGTGCCAGCAGCTTAGTGGGGCGGGCGACAACAGATACGCAGTATTTT. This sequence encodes CASSLVGRATTDTQYF.

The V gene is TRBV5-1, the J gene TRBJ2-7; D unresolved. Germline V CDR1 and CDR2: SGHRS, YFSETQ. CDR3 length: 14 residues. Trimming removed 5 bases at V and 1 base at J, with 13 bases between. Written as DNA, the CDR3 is TGCGCCAGCAGTGAAGGGCAGGTTTCCTACGAGCAGTACTTC. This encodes CASSEGQVSYEQYF. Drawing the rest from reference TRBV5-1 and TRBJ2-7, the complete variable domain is KAGVTQTPRYLIKTRGQQVTLSCSPISGHRSVSWYQQTPGQGLQFLFEYFSETQRNKGNFPGRFSGRQFSNSRSEMNVSTLELGDSALYLCASSEGQVSYEQYFGPGTRLTVT.

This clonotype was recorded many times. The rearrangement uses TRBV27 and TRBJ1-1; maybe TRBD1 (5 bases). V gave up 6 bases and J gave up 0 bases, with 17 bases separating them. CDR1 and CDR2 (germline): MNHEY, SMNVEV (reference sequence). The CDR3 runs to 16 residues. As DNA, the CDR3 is TGTGCCAGCAGCCACACACCGGGACGTATGAACACTGAAGCTTTCTTT. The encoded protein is CASSHTPGRMNTEAFF.

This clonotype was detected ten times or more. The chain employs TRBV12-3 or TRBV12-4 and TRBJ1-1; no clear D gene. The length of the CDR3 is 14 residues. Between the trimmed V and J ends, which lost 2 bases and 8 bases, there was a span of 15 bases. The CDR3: CASSLPQSRTEAFF. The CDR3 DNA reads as TGTGCCAGCAGTTTACCACAGAGTAGGACCGAAGCTTTCTTT.

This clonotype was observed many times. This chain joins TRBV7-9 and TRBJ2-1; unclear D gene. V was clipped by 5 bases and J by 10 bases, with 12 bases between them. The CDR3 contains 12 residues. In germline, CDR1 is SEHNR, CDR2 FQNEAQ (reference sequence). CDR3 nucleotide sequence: TGTGCCAGCAGCCCACCCGCCGGGGAGCAGTTCTTC. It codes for CASSPPAGEQFF.